This T cell receptor (beta chain) was retrieved from a study of vaccination effects on CD4 cells after COVID-19. Study-level background: Samples gathered post-vaccine arrived a median of 72 days past the second dose.

Following culture for more than 9 days, CD4+ T cells were isolated. Two doses of either BNT162b2 or mRNA-1273 were given to each participant. A word on this clone: Its target is unknown.

The protocol was immunoSEQ multiplex PCR, while the TCRdb copy is restricted to in-frame clones and leaves out a portion. Among about 40,000 clones listed, 65% to 75% were seen once. The germline V and J ends were trimmed by 4 bases and 1 base, with 10 bases remaining between them. The CDR3 sequence is 14 residues long. CDR1 and CDR2 from the germline V gene are KGHSH and LQKENI. The specimen was CD4+ T cells from PBMCs cultured without peptide, collected after COVID-19 vaccination. This chain joins TRBV18 and TRBJ2-5; possible D gene TRBD1, 6 bases. This receptor was taken from a human donor who received a COVID-19 vaccine. This chain's CDR3 is CASSLLDSQETQYF. The CDR3 bases are TGTGCCAGCTCACTCTTGGACAGCCAAGAGACCCAGTACTTC.